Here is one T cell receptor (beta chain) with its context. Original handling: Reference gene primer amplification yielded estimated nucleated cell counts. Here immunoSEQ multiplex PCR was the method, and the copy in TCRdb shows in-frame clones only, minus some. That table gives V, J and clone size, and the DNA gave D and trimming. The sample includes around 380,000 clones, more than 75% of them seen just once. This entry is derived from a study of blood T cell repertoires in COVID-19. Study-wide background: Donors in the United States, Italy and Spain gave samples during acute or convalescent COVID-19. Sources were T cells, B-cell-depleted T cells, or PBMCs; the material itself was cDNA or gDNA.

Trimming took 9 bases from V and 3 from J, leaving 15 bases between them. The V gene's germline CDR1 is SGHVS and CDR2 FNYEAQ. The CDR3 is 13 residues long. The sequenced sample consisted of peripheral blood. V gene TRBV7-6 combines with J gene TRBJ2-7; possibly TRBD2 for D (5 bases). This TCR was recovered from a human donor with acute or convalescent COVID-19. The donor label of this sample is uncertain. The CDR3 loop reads CARKADDYYEQYF. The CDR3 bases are TGTGCCAGAAAGGCAGACGACTACTACGAGCAGTACTTC.